Presented here are 5 T cell receptor beta chains from one specimen sequenced in a study of blood T cells in healthy people across ages (dated by TCRdb to the mid-2010s). Library generation was performed with 5' RACE. Sequenced using an Illumina HiSeq 2500. The second PCR ran for about 7 to 11 cycles and used a J-beta primer mix along with a sample-barcoded 5' primer. TCRdb reprocessing: public reads trimmed at Q25 with fastp, clones called with MiXCR, in-frame beta chains kept. For every CDR3 protein sequence, its rows merge into one entry that carries the most common genes and DNA. This sample comprises 1.5 million to 1.9 million distinct CDR3 sequences, roughly 43% of them detected only once. 4% of the sample is taken by the ten largest. Sequenced material: blood. The receptors here all came from a woman aged 18-29 years in good health.

The chain recombines TRBV19 with TRBJ2-3; maybe TRBD2 (5 bases). The germline V and J ends were trimmed by 3 bases and 6 bases, with 16 bases remaining between them. Per the germline V gene, CDR1 is LNHDA and CDR2 is SQIVND (reference sequence). CDR3 size: 15 residues. The DNA of the CDR3 is TGTGCCAGTAGTATGAGTAGCGACCCTGGGGATACGCAGTATTTT. This encodes CASSMSSDPGDTQYF. The whole variable domain, filled in from reference TRBV19 and TRBJ2-3, reads DGGITQSPKYLFRKEGQNVTLSCEQNLNHDAMYWYRQDPGQGLRLIYYSQIVNDFQKGDIAEGYSVSREKKESFPLTVTSAQKNPTAFYLCASSMSSDPGDTQYFGPGTRLTVL.

This clonotype came up a few times. The rearrangement links TRBV7-9 to TRBJ1-1, with 7 bases aligning to TRBD1. Germline V lookup: CDR1 SEHNR, CDR2 FQNEAQ (reference sequence). Trimming at V came to 5 bases and at J to 4 bases, leaving 10 bases not matched to a gene. CDR3 length: 15 amino acids. The CDR3 region is CASSQRQGVATEAFF. As DNA, the CDR3 is TGTGCCAGCAGCCAAAGACAGGGAGTTGCCACTGAAGCTTTCTTT.

The V gene is TRBV20-1, the J gene TRBJ2-5; TRBD2 might be the D (5 bases). With the DNA end fitting TRBJ2-7 better, the J assignment may be wrong. Germline V gene lookup returns CDR1 DFQATT and CDR2 SNEGSKA (reference sequence). The CDR3 runs to 15 residues. The CDR3 nucleotides are TGCAGTGCTAGAGATGTGGCGGGCCTACTTTACGAGCAGTACTTC. Translating gives CSARDVAGLLYEQYF.

The rearrangement joins TRBV20-1 to TRBJ1-5; D not certain. The CDR3 consists of 14 residues. Trimming left V 8 bases short and J 2 bases short, with 16 bases between. CDR1 is DFQATT and CDR2 is SNEGSKA in the germline V gene (reference sequence). CDR3 DNA sequence: TGCAGTCTTTCCGAGGGTATCGGCAATCAGCCCCAGCATTTT. Protein sequence: CSLSEGIGNQPQHF.

The genes are TRBV5-1 and TRBJ1-2; D is unclear. This CDR3 comprises 13 residues. Germline V lookup: CDR1 SGHRS, CDR2 YFSETQ. Trimming left V 1 base short and J 8 bases short, with 12 bases between. The CDR3 region is CASSLSDNGGYTF. In DNA, the CDR3 is TGCGCCAGCAGCTTGTCGGATAACGGGGGCTACACCTTC.